Listed below are T cell receptor beta chains from one sample, sequenced in a study of blood T cell repertoires in COVID-19. This table comes from immunoSEQ multiplex PCR, and its TCRdb copy is limited to in-frame clones, with some not included. Counted here are 200,000 to 300,000 clones, around 88% occurring once; the ten biggest clones make up over 1%. Sequencing was done on a sample of PBMCs or T cells enriched from blood (not recorded which). The origin of the receptors is a woman between 35 and 50 years old with acute COVID-19. The CDR3 runs from the conserved cysteine through the conserved F or W. A D gene is named only where the DNA matches it firmly. Only part of the rows carry a size: once, few, many, or a class if the clone is expanded.

TRBV5-6	TRBJ2-1	TRBD2	17	NA	TGTGCCAGCAGCTTGGTGGCTAGCGGGAGTTTGTACAATGAGCAGTTCTTC	CASSLVASGSLYNEQFF
TRBV28	TRBJ2-1	TRBD2	14	once	TGTGCCAGCAACCCGGGGGGGACCTACAATGAGCAGTTCTTC	CASNPGGTYNEQFF
TRBV29-1	TRBJ2-1	TRBD2	16	NA	TGCAGCGTGCCCCCACTAGCGGGAGGTATGTACAATGAGCAGTTCTTC	CSVPPLAGGMYNEQFF
TRBV7-7	TRBJ2-1	TRBD1	14	NA	TGTGCTAGCAGCCAGACCACAGGGGTCAATGAGCAGTTCTTC	CASSQTTGVNEQFF
TRBV12-3/TRBV12-4	TRBJ1-1	NA	13	NA	TGTGCCAGCAGCCTTTCGGGAAGCACTGAAGCTTTCTTT	CASSLSGSTEAFF
TRBV29-1	TRBJ2-7	TRBD2	15	NA	TGCAGCGCCGGATTTCTAGCGGGAGCTTCCTACGAGCAGTACTTC	CSAGFLAGASYEQYF
TRBV6-1	TRBJ2-7	TRBD2	15	NA	TGTGCCAGCAGTGAACTCAGCGGGAGTCGGTACGAGCAGTACTTC	CASSELSGSRYEQYF
TRBV30	TRBJ1-5	NA	13	NA	TGTGCCTGGAGTGTGACGGGACTCCAGCCCCAGCATTTT	CAWSVTGLQPQHF
TRBV19	TRBJ1-2	TRBD1	15	NA	TGTGCCAGTAGTTTTCTACCAGGGACAGGTCATGGCTACACCTTC	CASSFLPGTGHGYTF
TRBV4-1	TRBJ1-5	TRBD1	16	NA	TGCGCCAGCAGCCAAGGAGGGACAGGACCTAATCAGCCCCAGCATTTT	CASSQGGTGPNQPQHF
TRBV2	TRBJ2-3	NA	15	NA	TGTGCCAGCAGTGTTCGGCAGGGGCACAATCCTACGCAGTATTTT	CASSVRQGHNPTQYF
TRBV27	TRBJ1-2	NA	17	once	TGTGCCAGCAGTTCTGCAGGTCGTCGGGACAATTACTATGGCTACACCTTC	CASSSAGRRDNYYGYTF
TRBV12-3/TRBV12-4	TRBJ2-7	TRBD1	13	NA	TGTGCCAGCAGTTTAATCGGGACAGGTACCCTATACTTC	CASSLIGTGTLYF
TRBV10-3	TRBJ1-2	NA	12	NA	TGTGCCATCAGTGTTGAACAGGGAGGCTACACCTTC	CAISVEQGGYTF
TRBV4-2	TRBJ1-3	NA	17	NA	TGTGCCAGCAGCCCTCGACTAACGGTCAATTCTGGAAACACCATATATTTT	CASSPRLTVNSGNTIYF
TRBV28	TRBJ2-5	NA	12	NA	TGTGCCAGCAGGGTACAACAAGAGACCCAGTACTTC	CASRVQQETQYF
TRBV5-4	TRBJ2-1	TRBD2	15	NA	TGTGCCAGTAAACTAGCGGGAGGGGGATTCAATGAGCAGTTCTTC	CASKLAGGGFNEQFF
TRBV10-1	TRBJ2-3	NA	14	NA	TGCGCCAGCAGTGGGGGGCGACGCACAGATACGCAGTATTTT	CASSGGRRTDTQYF
TRBV19	TRBJ1-5	NA	17	NA	TGTGCCAGTAGTATAAGGTACGAAAGGGAAGGGGTTCAGCCCCAGCATTTT	CASSIRYEREGVQPQHF
TRBV2	TRBJ2-1	NA	15	few	TGTGCCAGCAGTGAATCCAGCGATCACCCCCAAGGGCAGTTCTTC	CASSESSDHPQGQFF
TRBV12-3/TRBV12-4	TRBJ1-2	TRBD1	13	once	TGTGCCAGCAGTCCAGACAGGGACTTCGGCTACACCTTC	CASSPDRDFGYTF
TRBV15	TRBJ2-2	NA	17	once	TGTGCCACCAGCAGAGATCGACAAGCGGTGAACACCGGGGAGCTGTTTTTT	CATSRDRQAVNTGELFF
TRBV28	TRBJ2-1	NA	11	NA	TGTGCCTGGGCTTCCTACAATGAGCAGTTCTTC	CAWASYNEQFF
TRBV7-6	TRBJ2-5	TRBD2	17	few	TGTGCCAGCAGCTTAGCCCGACTAGCGGGAAGGTTGGAGACCCAGTACTTC	CASSLARLAGRLETQYF
TRBV9	TRBJ2-1	NA	16	NA	TGTGCCAGCAGCGTAGTGGTGCGGGGATCCTACAATGAGCAGTTCTTC	CASSVVVRGSYNEQFF
TRBV15	TRBJ1-2	TRBD1	15	NA	TGTGCCACCAGCAGTACAGGGGGCAGGGACTATGGCTACACCTTC	CATSSTGGRDYGYTF
TRBV5-6	TRBJ2-6	NA	13	NA	TGTGCCAGCACAGGGGCTGGGGCCAACGTCCTGACTTTC	CASTGAGANVLTF
TRBV11-3	TRBJ1-5	TRBD1	15	NA	TGTGCCAGCAGCTTGACAGGGGGGCCCGATCAGCCCCAGCATTTT	CASSLTGGPDQPQHF
TRBV7-2	TRBJ1-2	TRBD1	13	NA	TGTGCCAGCAGCTTAGGACAGGGGAGCGGCTACACCTTC	CASSLGQGSGYTF
TRBV27	TRBJ1-5	NA	9	NA	TGTGCCAGCAGTTCACCCCAGCATTTT	CASSSPQHF
TRBV28	TRBJ1-6	NA	16	NA	TGTGCCAGCAGTTCACAGGTTTTAGAGTATAATTCACCCCTCCACTTT	CASSSQVLEYNSPLHF
TRBV29-1	TRBJ2-3	TRBD1	14	NA	TGCAGCGTTTTGGGGACAGGAGGAACAGATACGCAGTATTTT	CSVLGTGGTDTQYF
TRBV9	TRBJ2-2	NA	14	NA	TGTGCCAGCGCCCCGGGGAGAGACACCGGGGAGCTGTTTTTT	CASAPGRDTGELFF
TRBV7-8	TRBJ2-1	TRBD2	16	NA	TGTGCCAGCAGCCTAGAGGGGACTAGCGTTCCCAATGAGCAGTTCTTC	CASSLEGTSVPNEQFF
TRBV24-1	TRBJ2-2	NA	16	NA	TGTGCCACCAGTGATTCTCTAGCGCCTGACACCGGGGAGCTGTTTTTT	CATSDSLAPDTGELFF
TRBV10-2	TRBJ1-4	NA	13	NA	TGCGCCACCAAGGAAACAGGGTCTGAAAAACTGTTTTTT	CATKETGSEKLFF
TRBV6-5	TRBJ2-7	NA	13	NA	TGTGCCAGCAGTTACAGGGGTTCCTACGAGCAGTACTTC	CASSYRGSYEQYF
TRBV10-2	TRBJ2-1	TRBD2	16	NA	TGCGCCAGCAGTGGACTAGCGGGAGGGTCCTACAATGAGCAGTTCTTC	CASSGLAGGSYNEQFF
TRBV30	TRBJ1-5	NA	14	NA	TGTGCCTGGAGTGTGGCAGATAGCAATCAGCCCCAGCATTTT	CAWSVADSNQPQHF
TRBV19	TRBJ1-2	NA	13	NA	TGTGCCAGTAAGGCCGAGTGGAGTAATGGCTACACCTTC	CASKAEWSNGYTF
TRBV5-1	TRBJ1-6	NA	18	NA	TGCGCCAGCAGCATTGAAGGTGGCTACAGCTCCTATAATTCACCCCTCCACTTT	CASSIEGGYSSYNSPLHF
TRBV7-6	TRBJ1-3	TRBD1	18	NA	TGTGCCAGCAGCTCAGAGGGACAGGGCATAGACGGGGTAAACACCATATATTTT	CASSSEGQGIDGVNTIYF
TRBV10-2	TRBJ2-2	NA	15	NA	TGCGCCAGCAGTGAGTCAGCCCCAGGGCCTGGGGAGCTGTTTTTT	CASSESAPGPGELFF
TRBV3-1/TRBV3-2	TRBJ1-3	NA	13	NA	TGTGCCATCCAGGGCCGCCCTGGAAACACCATATATTTT	CAIQGRPGNTIYF
TRBV15	TRBJ1-3	TRBD1	16	NA	TGTGCCACCAGCATCGACAGGGGTCCGTCTGGAAACACCATATATTTT	CATSIDRGPSGNTIYF
TRBV7-8	TRBJ1-2	NA	18	NA	TGTGCCAGCAGCTTCCCTGAGTGGGGTAGGGAGGGGAACTATGGCTACACCTTC	CASSFPEWGREGNYGYTF
TRBV10-1	TRBJ2-5	TRBD2	18	NA	TGCGCCAGCAGTGCGAGATTTACTAGCGGGAGAAGTTGGGAGACCCAGTACTTC	CASSARFTSGRSWETQYF
TRBV2	TRBJ2-1	TRBD2	13	NA	TGTGCCAGCAGTGACTATGGACTAGGTGAGCAGTTCTTC	CASSDYGLGEQFF
TRBV5-8	TRBJ1-5	NA	15	NA	TGTGCCAGCAGCTTATTCGCGCATAGCAATCAGCCCCAGCATTTT	CASSLFAHSNQPQHF
TRBV6-1	TRBJ2-7	NA	13	NA	TGTGCCAGCAGTGAATTGACAGACTACGAGCAGTACTTC	CASSELTDYEQYF
TRBV27	TRBJ2-5	NA	13	NA	TGTGCCAGCAGTTCCTACGTAGGGGGGACCCAGTACTTC	CASSSYVGGTQYF
TRBV25-1	TRBJ2-3	TRBD2	15	NA	TGTGCCAGCAGTCGACTAGCGGGAGGAACTGATACGCAGTATTTT	CASSRLAGGTDTQYF
TRBV9	TRBJ2-5	NA	13	NA	TGTGCCAGCAGCCTCGGGAGCCAAGAGACCCAGTACTTC	CASSLGSQETQYF
TRBV2	TRBJ2-7	NA	15	NA	TGTGCCAGCAGTGGAAAAGCGGCTAGCTCCTACGAGCAGTACTTC	CASSGKAASSYEQYF
TRBV19	TRBJ1-1	NA	12	NA	TGTGCCAGTACCGATAGGGAGGCTGAAGCTTTCTTT	CASTDREAEAFF
TRBV4-1	TRBJ2-4	NA	13	few	TGCGCCAGCAGCCAACAACAAGTGAACATTCAGTACTTC	CASSQQQVNIQYF